These 27 T cell receptor beta chains were all obtained from the same sample, sequenced in a study of CD8 T cell repertoires and HIV-1 epitope variants. These receptors lack a known antigen. Here immunoSEQ multiplex PCR was the method, and the copy in TCRdb shows in-frame clones only, minus some. The table has 4,500 to 7,000 clones, around 65% seen once. Material for sequencing was cultured CD8+ T cells derived from PBMCs. These receptors were obtained from a male donor with HIV.

The chain combines TRBV2 with TRBJ2-2; TRBD1 agrees at 9 bases. The J segment lost 2 bases and the V segment lost 6 bases, leaving 10 bases of the junction unmatched. Germline V CDR1 and CDR2: SNHLY, FYNNEI. The CDR3 runs to 17 residues. The CDR3 here is CASRVGTGGRNTGELFF. The CDR3 coding sequence is TGTGCCAGCAGGGTTGGCACAGGGGGCAGAAACACCGGGGAGCTGTTTTTT.

In its sample, this clone was seen a few times. The chain recombines TRBV28 with TRBJ2-7, with D unclear. This CDR3 spans 11 amino acids. Germline CDR1 is MDHEN and CDR2 is SYDVKM. V was cut by 5 bases and J by 4 bases, with 6 bases left in between. CDR3 region: CASSHLYEQYF. The CDR3 DNA follows: TGTGCCAGCAGTCACTTGTACGAGCAGTACTTC.

The chain links TRBV30 to TRBJ2-4; the D call may be TRBD1 or TRBD2 (5 bases each). The germline V gene encodes CDR1 GTSNPN and CDR2 SVGIG (reference sequence). The ends were cut back, 1 base at V and 6 bases at J, with 16 bases in the middle. CDR3 length equals 15 residues. CDR3 DNA sequence: TGTGCCTGGAGTGCCGGGTCCGGGGCGGGAAACATTCAGTACTTC. Its protein product is CAWSAGSGAGNIQYF.

V and J are TRBV11-2 and TRBJ2-7; D gene unclear. Deletions cut 5 bases from V and 1 base from J, with 3 bases between. The CDR3 has 11 amino acids. Looked up from germline, CDR1 is SGHAT and CDR2 is FQNNGV. Here the CDR3 reads CASSASYEQYF. The CDR3 DNA sequence: TGTGCCAGCAGCGCTTCCTACGAGCAGTACTTC.

V usage is TRBV7-9 and J usage is TRBJ2-7, with D possibly being TRBD2 (6 bases). The germline V and J ends were trimmed by 4 bases and 2 bases, with 12 bases remaining between them. Germline V gene lookup returns CDR1 SEHNR and CDR2 FQNEAQ (reference sequence). The CDR3 runs to 14 residues. The CDR3 DNA reads TGTGCCAGCAGCTATCCGGGGGTGACCTACGAGCAGTACTTC. It is translated as CASSYPGVTYEQYF.

The CDR3 DNA sequence: TGTGCCAGCAGTTACTCCTCGGGGGACTACGAGCAGTACTTC. It encodes CASSYSSGDYEQYF. J is TRBJ2-7 and V is TRBV6-5; perhaps TRBD2 as D (6 bases). Looked up from germline, CDR1 is MNHEY and CDR2 is SVGAGI. CDR3 length: 14 amino acids. The V end was cut by 0 bases, the J end by 3 bases, with 9 bases between.

The gene calls are TRBV4-2 and TRBJ2-5, with 8 positions matching TRBD2. The CDR3 runs to 15 residues. Germline CDR1 LGHNA, CDR2 YNFKEQ. Losses at the gene ends were 1 base for V and 3 bases for J; bases not matched to a gene: 4. The CDR3 sequence: CASSQGGAGEETQYF. The CDR3 DNA reads as TGTGCCAGCAGCCAAGGCGGAGCGGGGGAAGAGACCCAGTACTTC.

The chain has TRBV7-9 and TRBJ1-1, with D perhaps TRBD1 (6 bases). The V gene lost 1 base and the J gene lost 8 bases, with 14 bases spanning the gap. The CDR3 has 14 amino acids. Germline assignment: CDR1 SEHNR and CDR2 FQNEAQ (reference sequence). The chain's CDR3 is CASSLVAGAPEAFF. The CDR3 bases are TGTGCCAGCAGCTTAGTTGCAGGGGCCCCAGAAGCTTTCTTT.

This chain uses TRBV10-1 with TRBJ2-3; TRBD2 might be the D (8 bases). The V gene lost 3 bases and the J gene lost 6 bases, with 19 bases spanning the gap. Germline CDR1 is WNHNN and CDR2 is SYGVQD (reference sequence). This CDR3 is 16 amino acids long. The CDR3 sequence: CASSEGGGSGKDTQYF. The CDR3 DNA follows: TGCGCCAGCAGTGAAGGGGGCGGTAGCGGGAAGGATACGCAGTATTTT.

This clone came up a few times. V is TRBV6-6 and J is TRBJ2-1; TRBD1 matches 7 bases. CDR3 length: 16 amino acids. From germline, CDR1 is MNHNY and CDR2 SVGAGI (reference sequence). V lost 5 bases, J lost 4 bases, and 11 bases stayed unmatched. CDR3 in DNA: TGTGCCAGCAGTGTCGGGGCCAGGGGGACATACAATGAGCAGTTCTTC. Its protein product is CASSVGARGTYNEQFF.

V usage is TRBV5-1 and J usage is TRBJ1-1; D might be TRBD1 (5 bases). The germline gives CDR1 SGHRS, CDR2 YFSETQ. This CDR3 has 13 amino acids. Deletions cut 2 bases from V and 8 bases from J, with 13 bases between. CDR3: CASSFGGVGEAFF. For the CDR3, the DNA is TGCGCCAGCAGCTTTGGAGGGGTCGGAGAAGCTTTCTTT.

The J gene is TRBJ2-7, the V gene TRBV2; 7 bases are shared with TRBD1. Germline V gene lookup returns CDR1 SNHLY and CDR2 FYNNEI. CDR3 length equals 13 residues. The V segment lost 10 bases and the J segment 0 bases; nucleotides outside the gene matches: 6. DNA for the CDR3: TGTGCCACCTCGCAGGGGGACTCCTACGAGCAGTACTTC. It specifies CATSQGDSYEQYF. Based on the CDR3 plus reference TRBV2 and TRBJ2-7, the full variable domain is EPEVTQTPSHQVTQMGQEVILRCVPISNHLYFYWYRQILGQKVEFLVSFYNNEISEKSEIFDDQFSVERPDGSNFTLKIRSTKLEDSAMYFCATSQGDSYEQYFGPGTRLTVT.

This clone is deemed large (0.1 to 1%). V gene TRBV6-5 combines with J gene TRBJ2-2, with D perhaps matching TRBD1 (6 bases). The CDR3 consists of 13 residues. Trimming shortened V by 6 bases and J by 4 bases, and 9 bases separated the two germline ends. Germline assignment: CDR1 MNHEY and CDR2 SVGAGI. CDR3 residues: CASSSDSTGELFF. In nucleotides, the CDR3 is TGTGCCAGCAGCTCGGACAGCACCGGGGAGCTGTTTTTT.

This clone was seen only a few times. The chain joins TRBV6-5 to TRBJ2-1; tentatively, D is TRBD2 (6 bases). Germline V gene lookup returns CDR1 MNHEY and CDR2 SVGAGI. This CDR3 has 13 amino acids. Trimming left V 4 bases short and J 8 bases short, with 12 bases between. Written as DNA, the CDR3 is TGTGCCAGCAGTTCCCGGGACTCGGATGAGCAGTTCTTC. This sequence encodes CASSSRDSDEQFF.

This clone showed up just a few times. The rearrangement uses TRBV19 and TRBJ1-2; 9 nucleotides align to TRBD1. The CDR3 contains 17 residues. CDR1 is LNHDA, CDR2 SQIVND, per germline (reference sequence). V trimming: 7 bases; J trimming: 4 bases; junction bases outside the gene matches: 16. The CDR3 sequence: CASTKGTDRGPSYGYTF. The CDR3 DNA follows: TGTGCCAGTACCAAAGGGACGGACAGGGGCCCTTCCTATGGCTACACCTTC.

Only one count was recorded for this clone. The chain combines TRBV29-1 with TRBJ1-3; D is unclear. The CDR3 spans 11 residues. With 7 bases removed from V and 3 bases from J, the gap between germline ends came to 7 bases. Germline values: CDR1 SQVTM, CDR2 ANQGSEA. The CDR3 DNA follows: TGCAGCGCAGGTATTGGAAACACCATATATTTT. The encoded protein is CSAGIGNTIYF.

The chain couples TRBV11-2 to TRBJ2-7; the match to TRBD1 covers 9 bases. Germline values: CDR1 SGHAT, CDR2 FQNNGV. The CDR3 length is 14 residues. Germline trimming cut 7 bases from V and 5 bases from J; bases unmatched to any gene: 9. The CDR3 DNA sequence: TGTGCCAGCACCACCGGGACAGGGTCCCACGAGCAGTACTTC. It translates to CASTTGTGSHEQYF.

V usage is TRBV7-9 and J usage is TRBJ2-4, with 8 bases lining up with TRBD1. Unmatched junction bases numbered 7, after V lost 4 bases and J lost 8 bases. The CDR3 is 14 amino acids. The V gene's germline CDR1 is SEHNR and CDR2 FQNEAQ (reference sequence). CDR3 DNA: TGTGCCAGCAGCTCGGACAGGGAGTGGCACATTCAGTACTTC. It is translated as CASSSDREWHIQYF.

J is TRBJ2-3 and V is TRBV27, with D perhaps matching TRBD1 (5 bases). The CDR3 is 15 residues long. The V gene's germline CDR1 is MNHEY and CDR2 SMNVEV (reference sequence). Trimming stripped 4 bases from V and 3 bases from J, with 14 bases between. As DNA, the CDR3 is TGTGCCAGCAGTTCCCTTTGGGGCAAGACAGATACGCAGTATTTT. Its protein is CASSSLWGKTDTQYF.

This sequence joins TRBV6-6 and TRBJ2-4; D is perhaps TRBD1 or TRBD2 (5 bases each). CDR1 is MNHNY, CDR2 SVGAGI, per germline (reference sequence). This CDR3 contains 14 residues. Trimming left V 6 bases short and J 13 bases short, with 22 bases between. The CDR3 DNA sequence: TGTGCCAGCAGCTCCCTAGCCGGGACGCCTCCACAGTACTTC. Translating it yields CASSSLAGTPPQYF.

This clone was seen a handful of times. As DNA, the CDR3 is TGTGCCAGCAGCGGAGCGGGGGCTCGAGAAAAACTGTTTTTT. This sequence encodes CASSGAGAREKLFF. The chain links TRBV7-2 to TRBJ1-4, with D tentatively TRBD1 (6 bases). The CDR3 runs to 14 residues. Germline V gene sequence: CDR1 SGHTA, CDR2 FQGNSA. V shed 5 bases and J shed 8 bases, with 15 bases lying between them.

The chain has TRBV6-5 and TRBJ2-7; D gene uncertain. CDR1 is MNHEY, CDR2 SVGAGI, per germline. The CDR3 contains 14 residues. V was cut by 2 bases and J by 6 bases, with 14 bases left in between. The DNA of the CDR3 is TGTGCCAGCAGTTACGGAACCGCCCCGATCGAGCAGTACTTC. This encodes CASSYGTAPIEQYF.

This clone was detected only a few times. V and J are TRBV7-3 and TRBJ2-1; TRBD1 might be the D (5 bases). The ends were cut back, 6 bases at V and 0 bases at J, with 12 bases in the middle. The germline CDR1 and CDR2 sequences are SGHTA and FQGTGA. The CDR3 runs to 15 residues. CDR3 coding DNA: TGTGCCAGCAGTTGGAGACAGAGCTCCTACAATGAGCAGTTCTTC. As protein: CASSWRQSSYNEQFF.

This sequence joins TRBV14 and TRBJ2-7; the D gene could be TRBD1 or TRBD2 (5 bases each). The CDR3 covers 15 residues. Trimming removed 4 bases at V and 2 bases at J, with 15 bases between. Germline V gene data show CDR1 as SGHDN and CDR2 as FVKESK. This CDR3 reads CASSPGPNIPYEQYF. In DNA, the CDR3 is TGTGCCAGCAGCCCGGGACCCAATATTCCCTACGAGCAGTACTTC.

This clone occurred once. The rearrangement links TRBV5-6 to TRBJ2-7, with D perhaps matching TRBD2 (6 bases). The CDR3 totals 14 residues. The germline CDR1 and CDR2 sequences are SGHDT and YYEEEE. V lost 4 bases and J 5 bases, leaving 16 bases between the germline ends. The CDR3 sequence: CASSGGTVGHEQYF. CDR3 in DNA: TGTGCCAGCAGCGGGGGGACTGTCGGCCACGAGCAGTACTTC.

The V gene is TRBV13, the J gene TRBJ2-5, with D unclear. The CDR3 runs 17 residues. V was cut by 0 bases and J by 2 bases, with 16 bases left in between. From germline, CDR1 is PRHDT and CDR2 FYEKMQ (reference sequence). CDR3 residues: CASSLGVPPVLQETQYF. CDR3 sequence (DNA): TGTGCCAGCAGCTTAGGCGTACCCCCGGTCCTTCAAGAGACCCAGTACTTC.

CDR3 loop: CASAGGSSYNEQFF. In DNA, the CDR3 is TGTGCCAGCGCTGGCGGGTCCTCCTACAATGAGCAGTTCTTC. This chain uses TRBV27 with TRBJ2-1; the D gene is possibly TRBD2 (5 bases). Germline loops: CDR1 MNHEY, CDR2 SMNVEV (reference sequence). The V gene lost 8 bases and the J gene lost 0 bases, with 11 bases spanning the gap. The CDR3 totals 14 residues.